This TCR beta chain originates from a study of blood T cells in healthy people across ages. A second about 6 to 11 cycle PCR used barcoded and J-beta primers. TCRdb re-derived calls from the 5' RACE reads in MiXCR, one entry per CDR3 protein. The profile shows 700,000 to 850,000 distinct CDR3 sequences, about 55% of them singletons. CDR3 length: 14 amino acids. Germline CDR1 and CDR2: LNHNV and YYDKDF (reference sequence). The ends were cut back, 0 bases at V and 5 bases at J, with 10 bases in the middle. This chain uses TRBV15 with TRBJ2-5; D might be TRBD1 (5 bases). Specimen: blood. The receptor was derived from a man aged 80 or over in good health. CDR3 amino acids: CATSRDPRVETQYF. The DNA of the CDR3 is TGTGCCACCAGCAGAGATCCCAGGGTGGAGACCCAGTACTTC.